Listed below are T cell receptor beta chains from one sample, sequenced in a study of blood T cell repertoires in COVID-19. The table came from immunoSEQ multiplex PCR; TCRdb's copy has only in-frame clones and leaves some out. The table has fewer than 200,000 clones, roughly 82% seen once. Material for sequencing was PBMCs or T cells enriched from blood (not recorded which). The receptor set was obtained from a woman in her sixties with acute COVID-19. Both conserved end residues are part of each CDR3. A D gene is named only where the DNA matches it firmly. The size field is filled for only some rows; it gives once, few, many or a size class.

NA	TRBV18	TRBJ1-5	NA	TGTGCCAGCTCACTTGCGGGGGATAGCAATCAGCCCCAGCATTTT	CASSLAGDSNQPQHF
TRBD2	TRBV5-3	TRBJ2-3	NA	TGTGCCAGAACTGTCCCGGGACTAGACACAGATACGCAGTATTTT	CARTVPGLDTDTQYF
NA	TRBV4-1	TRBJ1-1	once	TGCGCCAGCCGGAATGCGCGGGGGGGAGGGACTGAAGCTTTCTTT	CASRNARGGGTEAFF
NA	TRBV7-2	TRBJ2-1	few	TGTGCCAGCAGCTTAGCTGGGGGCCCCTACAATGAGCAGTTCTTC	CASSLAGGPYNEQFF
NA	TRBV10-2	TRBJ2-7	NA	TGCGCCAGCAGCCCCAGCCGGGGAACGACTTACGAGCAGTACTTC	CASSPSRGTTYEQYF
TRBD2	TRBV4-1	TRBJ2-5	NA	TGCGCCAGCAGCAAGGGACTAGCGGGGTTTGAGACCCAGTACTTC	CASSKGLAGFETQYF
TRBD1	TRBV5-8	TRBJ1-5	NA	TGTGCCAGCAGAAAACAGGGGATAAGCAATCAGCCCCAGCATTTT	CASRKQGISNQPQHF
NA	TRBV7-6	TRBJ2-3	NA	TGTGCCAGCAGCTCCAGACAGACAGATACGCAGTATTTT	CASSSRQTDTQYF
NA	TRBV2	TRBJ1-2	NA	TGTGCCAGCAGTGCCACTAACTATGGCTACACCTTC	CASSATNYGYTF
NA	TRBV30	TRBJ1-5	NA	TGTGCCTGGAGTCCGGCGGGCAATCAGCCCCAGCATTTT	CAWSPAGNQPQHF
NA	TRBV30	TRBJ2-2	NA	TGTGCCTGGAGTGTCACTACGAACACCGGGGAGCTGTTTTTT	CAWSVTTNTGELFF
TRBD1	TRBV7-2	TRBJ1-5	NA	TGTGCCAGCAGCCCGGGACAGGCCCAGCCCCAGCATTTT	CASSPGQAQPQHF
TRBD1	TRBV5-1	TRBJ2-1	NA	TGCGCCAGCAGCTTGGAGGTCCTGACAGGGGCGGGTAGTGAGCAGTTCTTC	CASSLEVLTGAGSEQFF
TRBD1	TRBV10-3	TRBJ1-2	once	TGTGCCATCACCTTTCGGACAGGGAAAGGATATGGCTACACCTTC	CAITFRTGKGYGYTF
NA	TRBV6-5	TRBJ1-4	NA	TGTGCCAGCAGTTTCGGGCAGGGGAACGAAAAACTGTTTTTT	CASSFGQGNEKLFF
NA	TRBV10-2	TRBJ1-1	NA	TGCGCCAGCAGGGACGGGAGGGGTTCGAACACTGAAGCTTTCTTT	CASRDGRGSNTEAFF
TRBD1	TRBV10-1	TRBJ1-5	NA	TGCGCCAATGAGCCGAGTGGACAGGGGTATAGCAATCAGCCCCAGCATTTT	CANEPSGQGYSNQPQHF
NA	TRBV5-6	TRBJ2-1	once	TGTGCCAGCAGCTTGGGGGGACTCGCGGGCTACAATGAGCAGTTCTTC	CASSLGGLAGYNEQFF
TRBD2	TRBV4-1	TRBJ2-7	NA	TGCGCCAGCAGCCAAGGGCCACTAGCGGGAGCTGAGTACGAGCAGTACTTC	CASSQGPLAGAEYEQYF
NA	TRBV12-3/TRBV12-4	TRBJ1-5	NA	TGTGCCAGCAGTTTTAGTAGCAATCAGCCCCAGCATTTT	CASSFSSNQPQHF
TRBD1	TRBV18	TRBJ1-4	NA	TGTGCCAGCTCGGGACAGGGTGACGAAAAACTGTTTTTT	CASSGQGDEKLFF
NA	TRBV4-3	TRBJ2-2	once	TGCGCCAGCAGCCCCGCTAGCGCCGGGGAGCTGTTTTTT	CASSPASAGELFF
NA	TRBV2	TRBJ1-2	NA	TGTGCCAGCAGTGATCGCAGGGATGGAGATGGCTACACCTTC	CASSDRRDGDGYTF
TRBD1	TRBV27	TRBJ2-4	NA	TGTGCCAGCAGTCCAGGGCGACAGGGTATAAAAAACATTCAGTACTTC	CASSPGRQGIKNIQYF
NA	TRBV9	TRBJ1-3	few	TGTGCCAGCAGCGTAGAGGGACACCAGGGATCTGGAAACACCATATATTTT	CASSVEGHQGSGNTIYF
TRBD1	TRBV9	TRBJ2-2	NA	TGTGCCAGCAGCGCGGGACAGGGGGGCACCGGGGAGCTGTTTTTT	CASSAGQGGTGELFF
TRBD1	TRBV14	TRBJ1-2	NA	TGTGCCAGCAGCCAAGTTTACAGGGGATATGGCTACACCTTC	CASSQVYRGYGYTF
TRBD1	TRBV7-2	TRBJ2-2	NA	TGTGCCAGCAGCTTACGACAGGGGGCTTCCCCCGGGGAGCTGTTTTTT	CASSLRQGASPGELFF
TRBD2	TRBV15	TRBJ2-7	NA	TGTGCCACCAGCAGAGATGTTGGGGCGGGAGACTCCTACGAGCAGTACTTC	CATSRDVGAGDSYEQYF
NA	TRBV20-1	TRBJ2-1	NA	TGCAGCATGTCCGGCAATGAGCAGTTCTTC	CSMSGNEQFF
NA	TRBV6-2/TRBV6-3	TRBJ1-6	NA	TGTGCCAGCAGCCTTAGTATTCACCTCCACTTT	CASSLSIHLHF
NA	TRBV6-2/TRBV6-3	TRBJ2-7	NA	TGTGCCAGCAGTTACTCTATGGATTCGATTTGGAGCTCCTACGAGCAGTACTTC	CASSYSMDSIWSSYEQYF
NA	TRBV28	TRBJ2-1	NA	TGTGCCAGCAGTTTAGGACTAATAGTAGGGGATGAGCAGTTCTTC	CASSLGLIVGDEQFF
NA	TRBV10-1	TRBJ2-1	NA	TGCGCCAGCAGTGAGGCTTCCGGGAATGAGCAGTTCTTC	CASSEASGNEQFF
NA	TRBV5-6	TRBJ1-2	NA	TGTGCCAGCAGCTTTCAGGTACTCCTCTACACCTTC	CASSFQVLLYTF
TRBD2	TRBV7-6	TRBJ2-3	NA	TGTGCCAGCAGCTACCAAGCGGGAGTCACCACAGATACGCAGTATTTT	CASSYQAGVTTDTQYF
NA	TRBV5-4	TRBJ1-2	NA	TGTGCCAGCAGCTTGGTGGGGGCCTATGGCTACACCTTC	CASSLVGAYGYTF
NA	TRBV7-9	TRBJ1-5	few	TGTGCCAGCAGCTTCAGCTCTGGCGGTTTGGGCAATCAGCCCCAGCATTTT	CASSFSSGGLGNQPQHF
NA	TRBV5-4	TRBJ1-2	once	TGTGCCAGCAGCTTCTCGACAGACTATGGCTACACCTTC	CASSFSTDYGYTF
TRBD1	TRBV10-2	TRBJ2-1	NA	TGCGCCAGCAGTGCCTCGGGGGACAGGGGATTCAATGAGCAGTTCTTC	CASSASGDRGFNEQFF
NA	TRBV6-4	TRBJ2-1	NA	TGTGCCAGCAGCACCACAGGGGGAGGGTCCTACAATGAGCAGTTCTTC	CASSTTGGGSYNEQFF
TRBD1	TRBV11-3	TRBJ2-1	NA	TGTGCCAGCAGCTTTGAGGGGGCCAATGAGCAGTTCTTC	CASSFEGANEQFF
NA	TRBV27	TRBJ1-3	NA	TGTGCCAGCTCGGGAGGAAACACCATATATTTT	CASSGGNTIYF
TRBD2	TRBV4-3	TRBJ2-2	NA	TGCGCCAGCAGCCAAGGGCTTCTAGCGGGGGTCGGTGGGGAGCTGTTTTTT	CASSQGLLAGVGGELFF
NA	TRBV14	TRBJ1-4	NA	TGTGCCAGCAGCCAAGGGGCGAATGAAAAACTGTTTTTT	CASSQGANEKLFF
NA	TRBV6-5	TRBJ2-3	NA	TGTGCCAGCGCCGGCTCTTGGGGAGGAACAGATACGCAGTATTTT	CASAGSWGGTDTQYF
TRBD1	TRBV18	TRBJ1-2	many	TGTGCCAGCTCACCAGGGACAGGGCCCCGAGTGGGCTACACCTTC	CASSPGTGPRVGYTF
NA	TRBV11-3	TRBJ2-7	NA	TGTGCCAGCAGCTTAAACAAGGGGGACGAGCAGTACTTC	CASSLNKGDEQYF
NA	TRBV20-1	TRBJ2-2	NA	TGCAGTGCTACTGAACTTAGGGGCGAGCTGTTTTTT	CSATELRGELFF
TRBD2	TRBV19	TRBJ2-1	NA	TGTGCCAGTACCCCATCGATCCGTGCGGGAGGCCGTCTGGGCTACAATGAGCAGTTCTTC	CASTPSIRAGGRLGYNEQFF
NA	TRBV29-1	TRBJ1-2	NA	TGCAGCGTTGAGCGGGGATCCTCCTATGGCTACACCTTC	CSVERGSSYGYTF
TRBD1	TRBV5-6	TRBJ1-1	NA	TGTGCCAGCAGCTTTGAGGGGGCGATTGAAGCTTTCTTT	CASSFEGAIEAFF
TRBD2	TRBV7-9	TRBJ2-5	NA	TGTGCCAGCAGTCTAGCGGGAGACGAGACCCAGTACTTC	CASSLAGDETQYF
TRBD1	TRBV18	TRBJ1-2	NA	TGTGCCAGCTCACCTGGGACAGGATATGGCTACACCTTC	CASSPGTGYGYTF
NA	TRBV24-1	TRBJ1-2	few	TGTGCCACCAGTTGGGGGGATGACTATGGCTACACCTTC	CATSWGDDYGYTF